These T cell receptor beta chains were read from a single sample in a study of Ad26.COV2.S vaccination and SARS-CoV-2 variants. The repertoire was sequenced with immunoSEQ multiplex PCR; TCRdb's copy has only in-frame clones and lacks some. Among 300,000 to 400,000 clones listed, about 86% were seen once. This specimen consisted of peripheral blood, obtained in a trial of Ad26.COV2.S vaccine versus placebo. The source of these receptors is a person between 18 and 65 years old who received the Ad26.COV2.S COVID-19 vaccine or a placebo. Both conserved end residues are part of each CDR3. A D gene is named only where the DNA matches it firmly. Not all rows give a size; the values are once, few, many and, for expanded clones, a class.

clone_size d_call j_call v_call cdr3_aa cdr3_nt
. . TRBJ1-1 TRBV7-2 CASSLGQPYTEAFF TGTGCCAGCAGCTTAGGGCAGCCTTACACTGAAGCTTTCTTT
. TRBD2 TRBJ2-1 TRBV7-2 CASSLDGLAGYNEQFF TGTGCCAGCAGCTTAGACGGGCTAGCGGGCTACAATGAGCAGTTCTTC
few TRBD1 TRBJ1-5 TRBV19 CASSARQGIIVDQPQHF TGTGCCAGTAGTGCTCGACAGGGTATCATCGTAGATCAGCCCCAGCATTTT
. . TRBJ2-3 TRBV7-9 CASSPISTGSDTQYF TGTGCCAGCAGCCCCATTAGCACTGGGTCAGATACGCAGTATTTT
. TRBD1 TRBJ1-5 TRBV9 CASSATSGTGGQPQHF TGTGCCAGCAGCGCCACCTCCGGGACAGGGGGCCAGCCCCAGCATTTT
. . TRBJ1-2 TRBV20-1 CSARTDNGSVF TGCAGTGCTAGGACGGACAATGGGTCTGTTTTC
once . TRBJ1-2 TRBV7-3 CASKNLERGDYGYTF TGTGCCAGCAAAAACTTGGAGAGGGGGGACTATGGCTACACCTTC
. . TRBJ1-1 TRBV5-1 CASSLGPGTEAFF TGCGCCAGCAGCTTGGGACCAGGGACTGAAGCTTTCTTT
. TRBD2 TRBJ2-1 TRBV5-1 CASSTGTSGYNEQFF TGCGCCAGCAGCACCGGGACTAGCGGTTACAATGAGCAGTTCTTC
. TRBD1 TRBJ1-1 TRBV9 CASSPGTENTEAFF TGTGCCAGCAGCCCCGGGACAGAGAACACTGAAGCTTTCTTT
. . TRBJ1-1 TRBV4-3 CASSQDRGADTEAFF TGCGCCAGCAGCCAAGATCGGGGCGCTGACACTGAAGCTTTCTTT
. TRBD2 TRBJ2-3 TRBV3-1/TRBV3-2 CASSQEVFLAGGTDTQYF TGTGCCAGCAGCCAAGAGGTCTTCCTAGCGGGAGGGACAGATACGCAGTATTTT
once . TRBJ2-1 TRBV9 CASSVGSARAYNEQFF TGTGCCAGCAGCGTAGGTTCGGCTAGAGCCTACAATGAGCAGTTCTTC
. . TRBJ1-5 TRBV4-3 CASSQEIGQLNQPQHF TGCGCCAGCAGCCAAGAAATAGGGCAGCTTAATCAGCCCCAGCATTTT
. . TRBJ1-2 TRBV4-1 CASSQVWGRLYGYTF TGCGCCAGCAGCCAAGTTTGGGGGCGGTTATATGGCTACACCTTC
. TRBD1 TRBJ2-7 TRBV12-5 CASGTGGSYEQYF TGTGCTAGTGGAACAGGGGGCTCCTACGAGCAGTACTTC
. . TRBJ1-6 TRBV5-1 CASSLAAGERSPLHF TGCGCCAGCAGCTTGGCGGCAGGGGAGCGGTCACCCCTCCACTTT
. . TRBJ1-6 TRBV4-1 CASSQEGPREGGYNSPLHF TGCGCCAGCAGCCAAGAGGGTCCCAGGGAGGGCGGCTATAATTCACCCCTCCACTTT
. . TRBJ2-1 TRBV9 CASSIRDAGYNEQFF TGTGCCAGCAGCATCCGGGACGCAGGATACAATGAGCAGTTCTTC
. TRBD1 TRBJ2-7 TRBV28 CASREPGQGNEQYF TGTGCCAGCAGAGAACCGGGACAGGGTAACGAGCAGTACTTC
. . TRBJ2-7 TRBV4-3 CASSQEFGGNSYEQYF TGCGCCAGCAGCCAAGAGTTTGGCGGCAACTCCTACGAGCAGTACTTC
. . TRBJ2-3 TRBV5-5 CASSLGREAPTQYF TGTGCCAGCAGCTTGGGTCGAGAGGCCCCGACGCAGTATTTT
. TRBD1 TRBJ1-4 TRBV7-6 CASSPPPLGGEKLFF TGTGCCAGCAGCCCTCCACCGTTAGGGGGCGAAAAACTGTTTTTT
. . TRBJ2-1 TRBV7-9 CASTDYRGREQFF TGTGCCAGCACGGACTACCGTGGACGTGAGCAGTTCTTC
. TRBD2 TRBJ2-5 TRBV19 CASRGLAGGEETQYF TGTGCCAGTAGGGGACTAGCGGGAGGGGAGGAGACCCAGTACTTC
few . TRBJ1-4 TRBV7-8 CASSLAGGGVREKLFF TGTGCCAGCAGCTTAGCCGGAGGAGGGGTTCGGGAAAAACTGTTTTTT
few . TRBJ1-6 TRBV5-1 CASSLEGARSSYNSPLHF TGCGCCAGCAGCTTGGAGGGAGCTCGGAGCTCCTATAATTCACCCCTCCACTTT
. . TRBJ2-7 TRBV28 CASRGDGYEQYF TGTGCCAGCAGGGGGGACGGCTACGAGCAGTACTTC
. . TRBJ1-1 TRBV29-1 CSAKGANTEAFF TGCAGCGCCAAGGGTGCGAACACTGAAGCTTTCTTT
. . TRBJ2-1 TRBV3-1/TRBV3-2 CASSQTLVGNEQFF TGTGCCAGCAGCCAGACACTAGTTGGCAATGAGCAGTTCTTC
. . TRBJ1-6 TRBV3-1/TRBV3-2 CASSRDRGNSPLHF TGTGCCAGCAGTCGGGATCGCGGGAATTCACCCCTCCACTTT
. . TRBJ2-1 TRBV19 CASSLWEVNNEQFF TGTGCCAGCTCGTTATGGGAGGTCAACAATGAGCAGTTCTTC
once . TRBJ2-7 TRBV9 CASSVGPLTRTYEQYF TGTGCCAGCAGCGTAGGACCCCTAACCCGGACCTACGAGCAGTACTTC
. TRBD1 TRBJ2-7 TRBV5-4 CASSLGQGWSYEQYF TGTGCCAGCAGCTTGGGACAGGGGTGGTCCTACGAGCAGTACTTC
. TRBD1 TRBJ2-2 TRBV3-1/TRBV3-2 CASSQEVGGFSSGELFF TGTGCCAGCAGCCAAGAGGTAGGGGGCTTCAGTTCCGGGGAGCTGTTTTTT
. . TRBJ2-2 TRBV3-1/TRBV3-2 CASSQDRGVSTGELFF TGTGCCAGCAGCCAAGACCGGGGTGTATCCACCGGGGAGCTGTTTTTT
. . TRBJ1-6 TRBV2 CASSEGEGNFNSPLHF TGTGCCAGCAGTGAAGGGGAGGGGAACTTTAATTCACCCCTCCACTTT
once . TRBJ1-4 TRBV7-9 CASSRGGTNEKLFF TGTGCCAGCAGCCGGGGGGGTACTAATGAAAAACTGTTTTTT
. . TRBJ2-5 TRBV28 CASSFPRTETQYF TGTGCCAGCAGTTTCCCCAGGACAGAGACCCAGTACTTC
. . TRBJ1-4 TRBV19 CASSILIRANEKLFF TGTGCCAGTAGTATCCTTATACGGGCTAATGAAAAACTGTTTTTT
. TRBD2 TRBJ2-7 TRBV2 CASSPRLAGVEQYF TGTGCCAGCAGTCCCCGACTAGCGGGAGTCGAGCAGTACTTC
. TRBD1 TRBJ2-2 TRBV6-5 CASRQDRVGAGELFF TGTGCCAGCAGGCAAGACAGGGTTGGAGCCGGGGAGCTGTTTTTT
few . TRBJ1-2 TRBV6-5 CASMANYGYTF TGTGCCAGCATGGCTAACTATGGCTACACCTTC
. . TRBJ1-4 TRBV14 CASSPRGANEKLFF TGTGCCAGCAGCCCCAGGGGAGCTAATGAAAAACTGTTTTTT
. . TRBJ2-3 TRBV6-1 CASSDHQDTQYF TGTGCCAGCAGTGACCACCAAGATACGCAGTATTTT
. . TRBJ1-2 TRBV5-6 CASSLDYRGGGYGYTF TGTGCCAGCAGCTTGGATTACCGGGGAGGAGGCTATGGCTACACCTTC
. . TRBJ2-2 TRBV6-6 CASSYSGGNTGELFF TGTGCCAGCAGTTACTCTGGAGGGAACACCGGGGAGCTGTTTTTT
. . TRBJ1-1 TRBV19 CASNSPIVTTSNTEAFF TGTGCCAGTAACTCCCCTATCGTTACAACCTCGAACACTGAAGCTTTCTTT